This T cell receptor (beta chain) derives from a study of cytomegalovirus exposure and HLA in healthy donors. As concerns this clone: Antigen: not known.

The CDR3 totals 15 residues. Germline values: CDR1 SGHVS, CDR2 FQNEAQ. Trimming at V came to 3 bases and at J to 5 bases, leaving 6 bases not matched to a gene. General study results and limits: The classifier, whose performance was assessed in both the original and validation cohorts, reportedly diagnosed cytomegalovirus status with high specificity and sensitivity. In a later analysis, most CMV-associated TCR beta chains appeared HLA-restricted.

The PCR had 60 Vbeta and 13 Jbeta primers. TCRdb keeps only in-frame clones here, not all; method: immunoSEQ multiplex PCR. This sample has 100,000 to 150,000 clones, with 75% to 90% found just once. The rearrangement uses TRBV7-8 and TRBJ1-5; 8 bases are a match to TRBD1. What was sequenced was PBMCs. The receptor comes from a man in his thirties or forties in good health and CMV-seropositive. The CDR3 reads CASSFRTGFDQPQHF. CDR3 bases: TGTGCCAGCAGCTTTCGGACAGGGTTCGATCAGCCCCAGCATTTT.